The 25 T cell receptor beta chains below all came from one sample that was sequenced in a study of beta chain features in type 1 diabetes. These receptors' targets are unknown. Points from the study as a whole: Significant though moderate, a shortening of TCRB CDR3s appeared in all four CD4+ subsets of Type 1 diabetes patients.

Since all of the isolated RNA was reverse transcribed, expressed TCRB transcripts were what got sequenced. Produced via immunoSEQ multiplex PCR; TCRdb's table is partial and in-frame only. The data contain some 350,000 clones, 13% of them seen just once; the ten biggest clones take up roughly 0.016%. Source material: naive CD4+ T cells from blood. All receptors derive from a woman aged 18-29 years with type 1 diabetes.

The chain uses TRBV9 and TRBJ1-2; D remains unclear. CDR1 is SGDLS, CDR2 YYNGEE, per germline. The CDR3 runs to 12 residues. The V gene lost 0 bases and the J gene lost 6 bases, with 6 bases spanning the gap. CDR3 loop: CASSVGGNGYTF. The CDR3 region has the DNA TGTGCCAGCAGCGTAGGAGGGAATGGCTACACCTTC.

This clone was seen more than once but under ten times. CDR3 in DNA: TGTGCCAGCAGCTGGGGGGTGGACACTCGCACCGGGGAGCTGTTTTTT. This codes for CASSWGVDTRTGELFF. V gene TRBV5-5 combines with J gene TRBJ2-2; a possible D gene is TRBD2 (6 bases). The CDR3 covers 16 residues. Trimming removed 3 bases from V and 4 bases from J, with 16 bases in between. CDR1 SGHKS and CDR2 YYEKEE come from the germline V gene (reference sequence).

This clone is a singleton in its sample. The chain couples TRBV11-3 to TRBJ2-7, with 10 nucleotides matching TRBD2. CDR3 size: 16 residues. CDR1 is SGHNT and CDR2 is YENEEA in the germline V gene. With V trimmed by 3 bases and J by 4 bases, 9 bases remained unmatched. The CDR3 is CASSFPPSGSNYEQYV. CDR3 DNA: TGTGCCAGCAGCTTCCCTCCTAGCGGGAGCAATTACGAGCAGTACGTC.

The chain uses TRBV18 and TRBJ2-4, with D hard to call. Germline V gene lookup returns CDR1 KGHSH and CDR2 LQKENI. The CDR3 runs to 16 residues. Trimming stripped 1 base from V and 1 base from J, with 11 bases between. The CDR3 DNA reads as TGTGCCAGCTCACCACTCAATAGAGATGCCAAAAACATTCAGTACTTC. Residues: CASSPLNRDAKNIQYF.

This chain joins TRBV4-2 and TRBJ1-5; a possible D gene is TRBD1 (5 bases). This CDR3 has 14 residues. Germline V gene data show CDR1 as LGHNA and CDR2 as YNFKEQ. V was clipped by 1 base and J by 9 bases, with 13 bases between them. The chain's CDR3 is CASSQVVGPGPQHF. The CDR3 bases are TGTGCCAGCAGCCAAGTGGTGGGGCCTGGGCCCCAGCATTTT.

This clone was found a few times. V is TRBV7-2 and J is TRBJ2-3; D gene unclear. V gave up 3 bases and J gave up 4 bases, with 8 bases separating them. The CDR3 has 13 amino acids. Germline values: CDR1 SGHTA, CDR2 FQGNSA. As DNA, the CDR3 is TGTGCCAGCAGCTTGCCCAGGCCAGATACGCAGTATTTT. It translates to CASSLPRPDTQYF.

The chain has TRBV18 and TRBJ2-1; TRBD2 matches at 7 bases. The CDR3 has 16 residues. V lost 4 bases and J lost 2; bases outside the gene matches: 8. CDR1 KGHSH and CDR2 LQKENI come from the germline V gene. CDR3 nucleotide sequence: TGTGCCAGCTCACGACTCACGGGAGGCCCCTACAATGAGCAGTTCTTC. Translation: CASSRLTGGPYNEQFF.

The chain employs TRBV11-2 and TRBJ2-1; TRBD2 aligns across 9 bases. The J segment lost 12 bases and the V segment lost 5 bases, leaving 17 bases of the junction unmatched. This CDR3 is built from 16 residues. CDR1 and CDR2 from the germline V gene are SGHAT and FQNNGV. CDR3 in amino acids: CASSPSPAGGPVGQFF. CDR3 DNA: TGTGCCAGCAGCCCCTCACCAGCGGGAGGCCCAGTGGGGCAGTTCTTC.

The V call is TRBV11-2, the J call TRBJ2-7; 10 bases are a match to TRBD1. The J segment lost 9 bases and the V segment lost 0 bases, leaving 11 bases of the junction unmatched. CDR1 SGHAT and CDR2 FQNNGV come from the germline V gene. CDR3 length: 16 residues. In nucleotides, the CDR3 is TGTGCCAGCAGCTTAGAGTCCGGGACAGGGGTGCAACGGCAGTACTTC. It encodes CASSLESGTGVQRQYF. Full variable domain (missing parts from reference TRBV11-2 and TRBJ2-7): EAGVAQSPRYKIIEKRQSVAFWCNPISGHATLYWYQQILGQGPKLLIQFQNNGVVDDSQLPKDRFSAERLKGVDSTLKIQPAKLEDSAVYLCASSLESGTGVQRQYFGPGTRLTVT.

The V call is TRBV10-3, the J call TRBJ2-7, with 8 bases matching TRBD1. The junction had 2 bases not matched to a gene; V was cut back by 5 bases and J by 2 bases. Germline CDR1 reads ENHRY; CDR2 reads SYGVKD. This CDR3 contains 13 residues. In DNA, the CDR3 is TGTGCCATCAGTCGACAGGGGCCCTACGAGCAGTACGTC. Residues: CAISRQGPYEQYV.

This clone was observed a few times. V usage is TRBV5-5 and J usage is TRBJ2-7, with D possibly matching TRBD1 (5 bases). This CDR3 is built from 13 residues. CDR1 and CDR2 from the germline V gene are SGHKS and YYEKEE (reference sequence). V was trimmed by 2 bases and J by 4 bases, leaving 10 bases between them. The CDR3 spells CASSFDRLYEQYF. CDR3 DNA: TGTGCCAGCAGCTTCGACAGACTTTACGAGCAGTACTTC. The whole variable domain, remainder taken from reference TRBV5-5 and TRBJ2-7, is DAGVTQSPTHLIKTRGQQVTLRCSPISGHKSVSWYQQVLGQGPQFIFQYYEKEERGRGNFPDRFSARQFPNYSSELNVNALLLGDSALYLCASSFDRLYEQYFGPGTRLTVT.

The rearrangement uses TRBV5-4 and TRBJ1-2; D not certain. The germline V gene has CDR1 SGHNT and CDR2 YYREEE (reference sequence). Between the trimmed V and J ends, which lost 2 bases and 2 bases, there was a span of 7 bases. CDR3 size: 13 residues. The CDR3: CASSLGGNYGYTF. As DNA, the CDR3 is TGTGCCAGCAGCTTAGGAGGGAACTATGGCTACACCTTC.

This clone was observed a handful of times. The chain has TRBV29-1 and TRBJ2-3; 11 bases line up with TRBD1. The CDR3 runs to 18 residues. Germline V CDR1 and CDR2: SQVTM, ANQGSEA. J lost 5 bases, V lost 2 bases, and 15 bases had no gene match. CDR3 nucleotide sequence: TGCAGCGTTGAATCATTATGGCCCGGGACAGGGGGTAAAGATACGCAGTATTTT. It codes for CSVESLWPGTGGKDTQYF.

This clone was recorded a few times. This sequence joins TRBV6-1 and TRBJ2-5, with D maybe TRBD1 (5 bases). CDR1 MNHNS and CDR2 SASEGT come from the germline V gene. The CDR3 has 15 residues. V lost 6 bases and J lost 5, with 19 bases in between. Here the CDR3 reads CASRQAGKSPETQYF. DNA of the CDR3: TGTGCCAGCAGGCAGGCAGGGAAGAGCCCGGAGACCCAGTACTTC.

This clone was seen only a few times. The gene calls are TRBV28 and TRBJ2-7; D gene unclear. The V end lost 2 bases, the J end lost 6 bases, and 8 bases lay between the germline ends. Germline values: CDR1 MDHEN, CDR2 SYDVKM. The CDR3 covers 12 residues. CDR3 sequence reads: CASSLPQSEQYV. CDR3 nucleotides: TGTGCCAGCAGTTTACCCCAGAGCGAGCAGTACGTC.

A few counts support this clone. This chain joins TRBV27 and TRBJ2-1, with 7 bases identical to TRBD2. The CDR3 sequence is 13 residues long. Germline CDR1 reads MNHEY; CDR2 reads SMNVEV (reference sequence). The V gene end was trimmed by 4 bases and the J gene end by 8 bases; junction bases not matched to a gene: 5. The CDR3 sequence is CASSSQGGDEQFF. The DNA for the CDR3 is TGTGCCAGCAGTTCCCAGGGAGGGGATGAGCAGTTCTTC.

The sample holds a few counts of this clone. The chain uses TRBV4-3 and TRBJ1-2; 8 nucleotides match TRBD1. Germline CDR1 reads LGHNA; CDR2 reads YSLEER. The CDR3 spans 15 residues. V lost 3 bases and J lost 6; bases outside the gene matches: 9. The CDR3 sequence: CASSQMTGVGNGYTF. CDR3 in DNA: TGCGCCAGCAGCCAGATGACAGGGGTTGGAAATGGCTACACCTTC.

The sample holds a few counts of this clone. The chain has TRBV2 and TRBJ2-7; 8 bases agree with TRBD1. CDR1 and CDR2 from the germline V gene are SNHLY and FYNNEI. This CDR3 comprises 14 residues. V lost 7 bases to trimming and J lost 4 bases; unmatched junction nucleotides: 9. CDR3 protein: CASILAGGWYEQYF. The CDR3 DNA follows: TGTGCCAGCATCTTGGCAGGGGGCTGGTACGAGCAGTACTTC.

The rearrangement links TRBV19 to TRBJ1-2, with 10 bases matching TRBD1. The CDR3 is 15 residues long. J was trimmed by 8 bases and V by 3 bases; bases with no gene match: 9. CDR1 LNHDA and CDR2 SQIVND come from the germline V gene (reference sequence). Here the CDR3 reads CASSMGDRGPLGYTF. Written as DNA, the CDR3 is TGTGCCAGTAGTATGGGGGACAGGGGTCCGCTCGGCTACACCTTC.

In this sample, this clone turned up a few times. This chain uses TRBV5-1 with TRBJ1-1, with unresolved D. The V gene's germline CDR1 is SGHRS and CDR2 YFSETQ. The CDR3 loop spans 12 amino acids. The V gene lost 0 bases and the J gene lost 10 bases, with 10 bases spanning the gap. CDR3 sequence: CASSLGPGTAFF. The CDR3 DNA reads TGCGCCAGCAGCTTGGGTCCGGGTACAGCTTTCTTT.

V gene TRBV6-1 combines with J gene TRBJ2-7; D unresolved. This CDR3 has 13 residues. Looked up from germline, CDR1 is MNHNS and CDR2 is SASEGT. Trimming removed 1 base from V and 3 bases from J, with 7 bases in between. CDR3 sequence (DNA): TGTGCCAGCAGTGAAGGAGATGGCTACGAGCAGTACTTC. Its protein product is CASSEGDGYEQYF.

This clone occurred a few times. V is TRBV6-6 and J is TRBJ2-5; D may be TRBD1 (5 bases). From germline, CDR1 is MNHNY and CDR2 SVGAGI (reference sequence). The ends were cut back, 0 bases at V and 5 bases at J, with 13 bases in the middle. The CDR3 is made up of 15 amino acids. CDR3 coding DNA: TGTGCCAGCAGTTACTCGTGGGCAGGGCAGGAGACCCAGTACTTC. This sequence encodes CASSYSWAGQETQYF.

V gene TRBV14 combines with J gene TRBJ1-5; weak D call: TRBD1 (5 bases). Trimming removed 2 bases at V and 9 bases at J, with 11 bases between. Germline assignment: CDR1 SGHDN and CDR2 FVKESK. The CDR3 extends over 13 amino acids. CDR3 DNA sequence: TGTGCCAGCAGCCAATCTATCGGGGGGCCCCAGCATTTT. Translating it yields CASSQSIGGPQHF.

The chain recombines TRBV30 with TRBJ2-3; no clear D gene. The CDR3 sequence is 13 residues long. In germline, CDR1 is GTSNPN, CDR2 SVGIG (reference sequence). V lost 7 bases to trimming and J lost 0 bases, with 11 bases between them. In DNA form, the CDR3 reads TGTGCCTCCGGAGCGAAAAGCACAGATACGCAGTATTTT. Encoded protein: CASGAKSTDTQYF. The full variable domain, with the rest looked up from reference TRBV30 and TRBJ2-3, is SQTIHQWPATLVQPVGSPLSLECTVEGTSNPNLYWYRQAAGRGLQLLFYSVGIGQISSEVPQNLSASRPQDRQFILSSKKLLLSDSGFYLCASGAKSTDTQYFGPGTRLTVL.

The chain employs TRBV11-2 and TRBJ2-3; 8 bases match TRBD2. The germline V gene has CDR1 SGHAT and CDR2 FQNNGV. V shed 2 bases and J 0 bases; nucleotides not matched to a gene: 4. CDR3 size: 16 residues. CDR3 loop: CASSLIAGGSTDTQYF. CDR3 in DNA: TGTGCCAGCAGCTTAATCGCGGGAGGCAGCACAGATACGCAGTATTTT.